The 5 T cell receptor beta chains listed next were all sequenced from one sample in a study of cytomegalovirus exposure and HLA in healthy donors. Vbeta (60) and Jbeta (13) primers were used in the PCR. Measured with immunoSEQ multiplex PCR; TCRdb has only the in-frame clones, and not every one. Of roughly 240,000 clones in the sample, roughly 73% are singletons; the top ten hold around 0.44%. Sample: PBMCs. The source of these receptors is a boy under 18 in good health and CMV-seronegative.

This clone was recorded a few times. The chain combines TRBV6-6 with TRBJ2-2; 8 nucleotides agree with TRBD1. V dropped 5 bases and J dropped 6; count of bases not matched to a gene: 8. CDR3 length: 15 amino acids. The germline V gene has CDR1 MNHNY and CDR2 SVGAGI (reference sequence). Here the CDR3 DNA reads TGTGCCAGCAGTCTACAGGGGGTAGGATCCGGGGAGCTGTTTTTT. Translating gives CASSLQGVGSGELFF.

This chain joins TRBV11-3 and TRBJ1-1; D perhaps matches TRBD1 (6 bases). The V end was cut by 1 base, the J end by 6 bases, with 12 bases between. This CDR3 has 14 residues. Germline V CDR1 and CDR2: SGHNT, YENEEA. CDR3 nucleotide sequence: TGTGCCAGCAGCTTAGTTCAGGGGAGCCCTGAAGCTTTCTTT. Its protein product is CASSLVQGSPEAFF.

This chain connects TRBV7-9 to TRBJ2-1; a possible D gene is TRBD2 (6 bases). V was trimmed by 1 base and J by 0 bases, leaving 16 bases between them. CDR1 and CDR2 from the germline V gene are SEHNR and FQNEAQ (reference sequence). The length of the CDR3 is 18 residues. The CDR3 loop is CASSLVGDFSSSYNEQFF. As DNA, the CDR3 is TGTGCCAGCAGCTTAGTGGGGGACTTTTCGAGCTCCTACAATGAGCAGTTCTTC.

The V and J genes are TRBV6-1 and TRBJ1-2; D call uncertain. Germline V gene lookup returns CDR1 MNHNS and CDR2 SASEGT. V was pared by 2 bases and J by 8 bases, with 12 bases between. CDR3 size: 13 residues. CDR3 DNA sequence: TGTGCCAGCAGTGAAATCGGTTTCGGGGGCTACACCTTC. Protein product: CASSEIGFGGYTF.

Notes on this clone: One end of the junction does not line up with germline, which may come from a read error. Other DNA sequences of this sample code for an identical CDR3. The genes are TRBV5-6 and TRBJ2-7; 10 bases are shared with TRBD2. The CDR3 totals 18 residues. Germline CDR1 reads SGHDT; CDR2 reads YYEEEE. DNA for the CDR3: TGTGCCAGCAGCTTTTCCCTTTGGGGAGCGGGAGGGCCAACCGAGCAGTACTTT. Protein: CASSFSLWGAGGPTEQYF.